The rows below give T cell receptor beta chains drawn from one sample of a study of CD8 T cells in ankylosing spondylitis. TCRdb independently ran MiXCR on the 5' RACE reads; one entry per CDR3 protein. Here the sample spans about 360,000 distinct CDR3 sequences, approximately 20% being singletons. The sample was blood, either unsorted or a sorted T cell fraction (not recorded which). The origin of the receptors is a male donor with ankylosing spondylitis or in good health (not recorded which). Each CDR3 is given with its conserved first and last residue. A D gene is named only where the DNA matches it firmly. Where a row states a size, it is once, few, many or the class of an expanded clone; other rows omit it.

V gene	clone size	J gene	D gene	CDR3 DNA	CDR3 protein
TRBV10-2	few	TRBJ2-6	NA	TGCGCCAGCAGTGAGTTAGGTGCCGGGGCCAACGTCCTGACTTTC	CASSELGAGANVLTF
TRBV27	NA	TRBJ2-7	TRBD1	TGTGCCAGCAGCCCTCCGGGACAGGGGATGTACTTC	CASSPPGQGMYF
TRBV7-9	NA	TRBJ2-5	TRBD1	TGTGCCAGCAGCCCATCCATGGGACAGGGCCAAGAGACCCAGTACTTC	CASSPSMGQGQETQYF
TRBV10-3	NA	TRBJ1-2	NA	TGTGCCATCAGACGACAGGACCTTAACTATGGCTACACCTTC	CAIRRQDLNYGYTF
TRBV29-1	few	TRBJ2-5	TRBD1	TGCAGCGCCAGGGACAGGGTCGATTTACTCCGTCAAGAGACCCAGTACTTC	CSARDRVDLLRQETQYF
TRBV2	few	TRBJ2-5	NA	TGTGCCAGCAGTGAACGCGTGGGTAGGTGGGAGACCCAGTACTTC	CASSERVGRWETQYF
TRBV6-2/TRBV6-3	NA	TRBJ1-2	TRBD1	TGTGCCAGCAGTTTCGCAGGGGGGAACTATGGCTACACCTTC	CASSFAGGNYGYTF
TRBV20-1	NA	TRBJ2-3	NA	TGCAGTGTCGACGGAGTCACAGATACGCAGTATTTT	CSVDGVTDTQYF
TRBV3-1	NA	TRBJ2-5	TRBD2	TGTGCCAGCAGCCAAACTAGCGGGGGGAAACAAGAGACCCAGTACTTC	CASSQTSGGKQETQYF
TRBV7-9	few	TRBJ2-3	NA	TGTGCCAGCAGCTTATCCAGCGTAAGGGGCACAGATACGCAGTATTTT	CASSLSSVRGTDTQYF
TRBV5-1	many	TRBJ2-2	NA	TGCGCCAGCAGCTTAGACGGAAAAAACACCGGGGAGCTGTTTTTT	CASSLDGKNTGELFF
TRBV7-9	few	TRBJ2-1	TRBD2	TGTGCCAGCAGCTTACTCCGGGGAGGGAACAATGAGCAGTTCTTC	CASSLLRGGNNEQFF
TRBV7-9	few	TRBJ1-4	TRBD1	TGTGCCAGCAGCCGGATCGGACAGGGCGCTTATGAAAAACTGTTTTTT	CASSRIGQGAYEKLFF
TRBV12-3/TRBV12-4	few	TRBJ2-7	NA	TGTGCCAGCAGCGAAGGAGGGGGGGTTTACGAGCAGTACTTC	CASSEGGGVYEQYF
TRBV7-3	many	TRBJ2-1	NA	TGTGCCAGCAGCCTAGTCGGAGAACTAGGCTACAATGAGCAGTTCTTC	CASSLVGELGYNEQFF
TRBV7-9	few	TRBJ2-3	NA	TGTGCCAGCAGCTTAGAACAGGGTTACCCAGATACGCAGTATTTT	CASSLEQGYPDTQYF
TRBV9	NA	TRBJ2-6	NA	TGTGCCAGCAGCGTGTCAGGGCCTGGGGCCAACGTCCTGACTTTC	CASSVSGPGANVLTF
TRBV2	once	TRBJ2-3	NA	TGTGCCAGCAGTGAAAGACAGTTCAGCACAGATACGCAGTATTTT	CASSERQFSTDTQYF
TRBV20-1	NA	TRBJ2-3	NA	TGCAGTGCTACAGACTACAATTGGCCCACAGATACGCAGTATTTT	CSATDYNWPTDTQYF
TRBV6-1	many	TRBJ2-7	NA	TGTGCCAGCAGTGAGGAGGGCTCTTCCGACGAGCAGTACTTC	CASSEEGSSDEQYF
TRBV20-1	few	TRBJ2-1	TRBD2	TGCAGTGCTAGAGACCCTCAGCGGGGGGACTGGGATGAGCAGTTCTTC	CSARDPQRGDWDEQFF
TRBV4-1	NA	TRBJ2-3	NA	TGCGCCAGCAGCCCGTTGTGGGGGGCTGAGTCAGATACGCAGTATTTT	CASSPLWGAESDTQYF
TRBV4-2	few	TRBJ1-5	NA	TGTGCCAGCAGCCTCGCGACAGGTAATCAGCCCCAGCATTTT	CASSLATGNQPQHF
TRBV6-5	few	TRBJ2-1	NA	TGTGCCAGCAGTTACTCATCGGACAGATATTACAATGAGCAGTTCTTC	CASSYSSDRYYNEQFF
TRBV9	NA	TRBJ2-7	TRBD2	TGTGCCAGCAGCGCCGGGGGGGCGGCCTACGAGCAGTACTTC	CASSAGGAAYEQYF
TRBV7-9	few	TRBJ1-1	NA	TGTGCCAGCAGCTCGGCCCTACAGGGTTTC	CASSSALQGF
TRBV7-6	NA	TRBJ2-2	NA	TGTGCCAGCAGCACAAGAGGACCGATAAGGTCGGGCGGGGAGCTGTTTTTT	CASSTRGPIRSGGELFF
TRBV7-9	NA	TRBJ2-7	NA	TGTGCCAGCAGCTTGGGAGGAATCAACTACGAGCAGTACTTC	CASSLGGINYEQYF
TRBV7-9	NA	TRBJ1-4	TRBD1	TGTGCCAGCAGCTCACAGGGGGGAAGTGAAAAACTGTTTTTT	CASSSQGGSEKLFF
TRBV27	NA	TRBJ1-2	NA	TGTGCCAGCAGCCCCCAGAGCGCCTATGGCTACACCTTC	CASSPQSAYGYTF
TRBV7-2	NA	TRBJ2-5	NA	TGTGCCAGCAGCCCCTCACTGGCTAGCGTCGAGGAGACCCAGTACTTC	CASSPSLASVEETQYF
TRBV3-1	few	TRBJ1-2	NA	TGTGCCAGCAGCCCCCGACTTAACTCTAACTATGGCTACACCTTC	CASSPRLNSNYGYTF
TRBV27	few	TRBJ2-3	NA	TGTGCCAGCAGTTCGGTAGCGGAGATCCCAGATACGCAGTATTTT	CASSSVAEIPDTQYF